This T cell receptor (beta chain) was obtained from a study of blood T cell repertoires in COVID-19. About the research overall: Whether acute or convalescent, the COVID-19 samples came from the United States, Italy and Spain. T cells, B-cell-depleted T cells, or PBMCs provided the cDNA or gDNA that served as material.

This clone was seen only a few times. In the source study's methods: Reference gene primers were amplified, and this amplification served to estimate nucleated cell counts. Sequencing used immunoSEQ multiplex PCR; TCRdb keeps in-frame clones, though not all of them. Clonal size and the V and J genes are those of that table, whereas D and trimming came from the DNA. The sample lists some 68,000 clones, about nine tenths occurring once. During active infection, Seattle patients enrolled and were then monitored through disease. This CDR3 has 13 amino acids. Germline assignment: CDR1 SNHLY and CDR2 FYNNEI. With 7 bases removed from V and 0 bases from J, the gap between germline ends came to 9 bases.

The sequence was collected from a man aged 50-60 years with COVID-19, enrolled during active disease. V and J are TRBV2 and TRBJ1-2; no clear D gene. The material sequenced was peripheral blood. CDR3 amino acids: CASNSKPNYGYTF. DNA for the CDR3: TGTGCCAGCAATAGTAAACCTAACTATGGCTACACCTTC.